The 17 T cell receptor beta chains below all came from one sample that was sequenced in a study of STAT5B mutations in CD4+ large granular lymphocyte leukemia. Only in-frame clones appear in the TCRdb table, and some are missing; sequencing was by immunoSEQ multiplex PCR. The table shows some 41,000 clones, with 84% occurring only once. Sequenced: CD4+ T cells from blood buffy coats. These receptor sequences come from a human donor in good health.

The rearrangement uses TRBV11-2 and TRBJ2-2, with D maybe TRBD1 (7 bases). Germline loops: CDR1 SGHAT, CDR2 FQNNGV. The V end was cut by 5 bases, the J end by 4 bases, with 17 bases between. The CDR3 covers 16 residues. The CDR3 nucleotides are TGTGCCAGCAGCCCGTTCAGGGGGGCTGCCACCGGGGAGCTGTTTTTT. Encoded protein: CASSPFRGAATGELFF.

V and J are TRBV30 and TRBJ1-1; 8 bases are shared with TRBD1. The CDR3 covers 16 residues. Germline assignment: CDR1 GTSNPN and CDR2 SVGIG (reference sequence). The V and J ends lost 0 bases and 4 bases, in that order; junction bases with no gene match: 10. DNA for the CDR3: TGTGCCTGGAGTGTACAGACAGGGGTGCTGAGCACTGAAGCTTTCTTT. It encodes CAWSVQTGVLSTEAFF.

The genes are TRBV6-5 and TRBJ2-7, with no clear D. Germline CDR1 reads MNHEY; CDR2 reads SVGAGI. This CDR3 spans 13 amino acids. V shed 0 bases and J shed 5 bases, with 8 bases lying between them. This CDR3 reads CASSYSFRNEQYF. The DNA for the CDR3 is TGTGCCAGCAGTTACTCTTTCCGTAACGAGCAGTACTTC.

The chain combines TRBV7-9 with TRBJ1-4; no reliable D call. This CDR3 is 12 amino acids long. Germline CDR1 and CDR2: SEHNR and FQNEAQ (reference sequence). V was cut by 1 base and J by 7 bases, with 4 bases left in between. The CDR3 loop reads CASSLEGEKLFF. The CDR3 DNA is TGTGCCAGCAGCTTAGAAGGTGAAAAACTGTTTTTT.

This clone was seen a few times. J is TRBJ2-7 and V is TRBV6-5; D may be TRBD2 (5 bases). CDR1 MNHEY and CDR2 SVGAGI come from the germline V gene. The CDR3 contains 14 residues. Trimming left V 7 bases short and J 5 bases short, with 18 bases between. DNA of the CDR3: TGTGCCAGCACCTCTAGAGAGGGTGTGGACGAGCAGTACTTC. This encodes CASTSREGVDEQYF.

V and J are TRBV18 and TRBJ2-3, with TRBD2 as a possible D gene (5 bases). The CDR3 runs 15 residues. Germline CDR1 and CDR2: KGHSH and LQKENI. Trimming left V 0 bases short and J 2 bases short, with 9 bases between. For the CDR3, the DNA is TGTGCCAGCTCACCACCCCTAGCATTCACAGATACGCAGTATTTT. Translating it yields CASSPPLAFTDTQYF.

The J gene is TRBJ2-3, the V gene TRBV7-2, with D uncertain. The V and J ends lost 1 base and 4 bases respectively, with 6 bases between them. CDR1 and CDR2 from the germline V gene are SGHTA and FQGNSA. This CDR3 is built from 13 residues. The CDR3 is CASSLGEADTQYF. CDR3 DNA sequence: TGTGCCAGCAGCTTAGGCGAAGCAGATACGCAGTATTTT.

The chain uses TRBV6-1 and TRBJ2-5; D call uncertain. Between the trimmed V and J ends, which lost 2 bases and 1 base, there was a span of 11 bases. The germline V gene encodes CDR1 MNHNS and CDR2 SASEGT. The CDR3 totals 15 residues. As DNA, the CDR3 is TGTGCCAGCAGTGAACCTATCGGAAGCCAAGAGACCCAGTACTTC. Protein: CASSEPIGSQETQYF.

This rearrangement joins TRBV28 to TRBJ1-3; D is uncertain. The CDR3 length is 14 residues. With 2 bases removed from V and 0 bases from J, the gap between germline ends came to 5 bases. Germline V gene lookup returns CDR1 MDHEN and CDR2 SYDVKM. The DNA of the CDR3 is TGTGCCAGCAGTTTAATCGACTCTGGAAACACCATATATTTT. This sequence encodes CASSLIDSGNTIYF.

DNA for the CDR3: TGTGCCTGGAGTAACTCGGACATTTCTGGCTACACCTTC. Its protein is CAWSNSDISGYTF. The chain has TRBV30 and TRBJ1-2; tentative D call: TRBD1 (5 bases). The V and J ends lost 2 bases and 7 bases respectively, with 14 bases between them. Germline V gene data show CDR1 as GTSNPN and CDR2 as SVGIG (reference sequence). The CDR3 runs 13 residues.

The chain combines TRBV9 with TRBJ1-4; 7 nucleotides line up with TRBD1. V trimming: 3 bases; J trimming: 8 bases; junction bases outside the gene matches: 7. This CDR3 has 14 residues. From germline, CDR1 is SGDLS and CDR2 YYNGEE. The CDR3 region is CASSAQTGLEKLFF. The CDR3 bases are TGTGCCAGCAGCGCACAGACAGGGCTCGAAAAACTGTTTTTT.

The chain combines TRBV27 with TRBJ2-5, with D possibly matching TRBD2 (7 bases). CDR1 is MNHEY, CDR2 SMNVEV, per germline (reference sequence). V was cut by 0 bases and J by 6 bases, with 20 bases left in between. CDR3 length: 17 residues. CDR3 amino acids: CASSLSVGGGLRKTQYF. The CDR3, as DNA: TGTGCCAGCAGTTTATCGGTTGGCGGGGGCCTCCGGAAGACCCAGTACTTC.

The V gene is TRBV2, the J gene TRBJ2-7; TRBD2 matches at 8 bases. Trimming removed 7 bases from V and 1 base from J; junction bases left unmatched: 12. Germline V gene data show CDR1 as SNHLY and CDR2 as FYNNEI. The CDR3 extends over 16 amino acids. The CDR3 sequence is CASNIWGAGESYEQYF. As DNA, the CDR3 is TGTGCCAGCAATATTTGGGGAGCGGGAGAATCCTACGAGCAGTACTTC.

The V and J genes are TRBV4-3 and TRBJ2-7; D uncertain. The V gene's germline CDR1 is LGHNA and CDR2 YSLEER. The CDR3 has 14 residues. The V end lost 0 bases, the J end lost 7 bases, and 13 bases lay between the germline ends. DNA of the CDR3: TGCGCCAGCAGCCAAGATCAAGAAAGGAGAGAGCAGTACTTC. Translated: CASSQDQERREQYF.

The V gene is TRBV7-8, the J gene TRBJ1-5; the D gene is possibly TRBD1 (6 bases). Germline V CDR1 and CDR2: SGHVS, FQNEAQ. The ends were cut back, 2 bases at V and 5 bases at J, with 10 bases in the middle. There are 14 residues in the CDR3. The DNA for the CDR3 is TGTGCCAGCAGCTTAAGAACAGGGTATCAGCCCCAGCATTTT. Protein product: CASSLRTGYQPQHF.

The chain uses TRBV7-2 and TRBJ2-7; D gene ambiguous. V lost 1 base and J lost 3, with 10 bases in between. CDR1 SGHTA and CDR2 FQGNSA come from the germline V gene. This CDR3 has 14 amino acids. This CDR3 is CASSLEFGFYEQYF. The CDR3 coding sequence is TGTGCCAGCAGCTTAGAATTTGGCTTCTACGAGCAGTACTTC. Full variable domain (rest looked up from reference TRBV7-2 and TRBJ2-7): GAGVSQSPSNKVTEKGKDVELRCDPISGHTALYWYRQSLGQGLEFLIYFQGNSAPDKSGLPSDRFSAERTGGSVSTLTIQRTQQEDSAVYLCASSLEFGFYEQYFGPGTRLTVT.

This clone was detected once. This chain connects TRBV5-4 to TRBJ2-5, with 11 bases identical to TRBD1. The J call may be incorrect, as the DNA end agrees better with TRBJ2-7. The CDR3 consists of 14 residues. Germline lookup yields CDR1 SGHNT and CDR2 YYREEE (reference sequence). CDR3 in DNA: TGTGCCAGCAGCAAGGGACAGGGGGCCTACGAGCAGTACTTC. Translation: CASSKGQGAYEQYF.